These 26 T cell receptor beta chains share one sample of origin, sequenced in a study of T-cell memory formation after mild COVID-19. In TCRdb, the 5' RACE reads were re-called with MiXCR into one record per CDR3 protein. In the table there are hundreds of thousands of distinct CDR3 sequences, roughly 18% of which are singletons. The sequencing sample was made of PBMCs or a T cell subset sorted from them (not recorded which). The receptor source for this set is an adult woman who had mild COVID-19 (a few samples of this study predate the infection). Cell type and time point are not known.

A few counts support this clonotype. The J gene is TRBJ2-2, the V gene TRBV5-1; D gene unclear. From germline, CDR1 is SGHRS and CDR2 YFSETQ. The CDR3 has 12 amino acids. Trimming cost V 3 bases and J 6 bases, with 6 bases left between them. As DNA, the CDR3 is TGCGCCAGCAGCTGGGAAGCCGGGGAGCTGTTTTTT. It translates to CASSWEAGELFF.

Only a few counts were recorded for this clonotype. This chain uses TRBV6-2 or TRBV6-3 with TRBJ2-7; D ambiguous. Germline V gives CDR1 MNHEY, CDR2 SVGEGT. The CDR3 has 15 amino acids. V was cut by 6 bases and J by 0 bases, with 15 bases left in between. CDR3 loop: CASSLILTNSYEQYF. Written as DNA, the CDR3 is TGTGCCAGCAGCCTGATCCTCACGAACTCCTACGAGCAGTACTTC.

This clonotype was picked up a small number of times. This chain joins TRBV18 and TRBJ1-2; D is uncertain. Germline V gene sequence: CDR1 KGHSH, CDR2 LQKENI. The CDR3 consists of 15 residues. V lost 5 bases and J 5 bases, leaving 18 bases between the germline ends. The CDR3 coding sequence is TGTGCCAGCTCAGCGGATATACAAGCCTCTTATGGCTACACCTTC. Translated: CASSADIQASYGYTF.

The V gene is TRBV7-2, the J gene TRBJ2-5, with D unclear. This CDR3 is 13 amino acids long. V gave up 5 bases and J gave up 3 bases, with 10 bases separating them. The germline V gene encodes CDR1 SGHTA and CDR2 FQGNSA. This CDR3 is CASSPHGEETQYF. As DNA, the CDR3 is TGTGCCAGCAGCCCACATGGGGAAGAGACCCAGTACTTC.

The rearrangement links TRBV20-1 to TRBJ2-7, with D perhaps being TRBD1 or TRBD2 (5 bases each). Trimming left V 5 bases short and J 3 bases short, with 17 bases between. Germline lookup yields CDR1 DFQATT and CDR2 SNEGSKA (reference sequence). The CDR3 runs 14 residues. CDR3 in amino acids: CSAVSSRGYYEQYF. The DNA of the CDR3 is TGCAGTGCTGTCTCCTCTCGGGGCTACTACGAGCAGTACTTC.

The gene calls are TRBV24-1 and TRBJ2-1, with 8 bases that match TRBD2. Germline V lookup: CDR1 KGHDR, CDR2 SFDVKD. This CDR3 spans 16 amino acids. V shed 4 bases and J 0 bases; nucleotides not matched to a gene: 4. The CDR3 here is CATSDRGLGSYNEQFF. The DNA of the CDR3 is TGTGCCACCAGTGACCGGGGACTAGGCTCCTACAATGAGCAGTTCTTC.

This clonotype was seen only a few times. The chain uses TRBV27 and TRBJ1-1; D is ambiguous. Between the trimmed V and J ends, which lost 4 bases and 0 bases, there was a span of 6 bases. CDR3 length equals 13 residues. Germline V gene data show CDR1 as MNHEY and CDR2 as SMNVEV (reference sequence). The CDR3 protein is CASSYSLNTEAFF. CDR3 nucleotide sequence: TGTGCCAGCAGTTACAGCCTGAACACTGAAGCTTTCTTT.

This clonotype has a handful of counts. V is TRBV25-1 and J is TRBJ2-1; D gene uncertain. The CDR3 is 18 residues long. Trimming took off 3 bases at V and 7 bases at J, with 25 bases between the two ends. Germline V gene sequence: CDR1 MGHDK, CDR2 SYGVNS. CDR3 residues: CASSDPLPGPRGPNEQFF. Here the CDR3 DNA reads TGTGCCAGCAGTGACCCCCTCCCCGGGCCTCGAGGCCCTAATGAGCAGTTCTTC.

This clonotype occurred many times. The chain employs TRBV7-6 and TRBJ2-1; no clear D gene. Germline V gives CDR1 SGHVS, CDR2 FNYEAQ. Between the trimmed V and J ends, which lost 5 bases and 6 bases, there was a span of 14 bases. The CDR3 has 14 residues. The CDR3 sequence: CASSGSPSSNEQFF. DNA for the CDR3: TGTGCCAGCAGCGGGTCCCCGTCGAGCAATGAGCAGTTCTTC.

This chain links TRBV5-1 with TRBJ2-2, with 15 bases fitting TRBD2. The CDR3 has 18 residues. With V trimmed by 2 bases and J by 7 bases, 9 bases remained unmatched. The germline gives CDR1 SGHRS, CDR2 YFSETQ. The DNA of the CDR3 is TGCGCCAGCAGCTTAGCCCGGACTAGCGGGGGGGCCGACGGGGAGCTGTTTTTT. It specifies CASSLARTSGGADGELFF. Combining the CDR3 with reference TRBV5-1 and TRBJ2-2 gives the whole variable domain KAGVTQTPRYLIKTRGQQVTLSCSPISGHRSVSWYQQTPGQGLQFLFEYFSETQRNKGNFPGRFSGRQFSNSRSEMNVSTLELGDSALYLCASSLARTSGGADGELFFGEGSRLTVL.

This clonotype was counted a few times. The rearrangement joins TRBV7-9 to TRBJ2-1; D perhaps matches TRBD1 (5 bases). CDR1 is SEHNR and CDR2 is FQNEAQ in the germline V gene (reference sequence). The CDR3 runs to 15 residues. Between the trimmed V and J ends, which lost 3 bases and 2 bases, there was a span of 11 bases. Written as DNA, the CDR3 is TGTGCCAGCAGCTTTCCGACAGAACCCTACAATGAGCAGTTCTTC. Amino acid sequence: CASSFPTEPYNEQFF.

The V and J genes are TRBV7-9 and TRBJ2-1; the D is unclear. The germline V gene has CDR1 SEHNR and CDR2 FQNEAQ (reference sequence). CDR3 length equals 14 residues. Trimming pared 8 bases from V and 3 bases from J, leaving 14 bases between. As DNA, the CDR3 is TGTGCCAGCGGGTACGCTAGTGGCTACAATGAGCAGTTCTTC. Translated, it gives CASGYASGYNEQFF.

The chain recombines TRBV27 with TRBJ2-1; TRBD1 matches 7 bases. The length of the CDR3 is 13 residues. In germline, CDR1 is MNHEY, CDR2 SMNVEV (reference sequence). J gave up 12 bases and V 7 bases, and 12 bases lay outside the gene matches. CDR3 bases: TGTGCCAGCATTTTTAAAGGGGGCCTGTGGCAGTTCTTC. It is translated as CASIFKGGLWQFF.

This clonotype has only a few counts. The chain employs TRBV10-3 and TRBJ2-2, with 12 positions matching TRBD2. CDR3 length: 16 residues. CDR1 is ENHRY and CDR2 is SYGVKD in the germline V gene. The ends lost 6 bases at V and 5 bases at J; junction bases unmatched: 7. This chain's CDR3 is CAISGLAGGRTGELFF. CDR3 nucleotide sequence: TGTGCCATCAGCGGCCTAGCGGGGGGGAGGACCGGGGAGCTGTTTTTT.

The chain uses TRBV29-1 and TRBJ1-1; D is unresolved. The CDR3 loop spans 10 amino acids. Per the germline V gene, CDR1 is SQVTM and CDR2 is ANQGSEA. V was trimmed by 5 bases and J by 3 bases, leaving 4 bases between them. The CDR3 reads CSVFYTEAFF. CDR3 bases: TGCAGCGTTTTTTACACTGAAGCTTTCTTT.

This clonotype has only a few counts. The rearrangement uses TRBV11-2 and TRBJ2-3; D gene unclear. Germline loops: CDR1 SGHAT, CDR2 FQNNGV. This CDR3 region has 14 residues. Trimming removed 0 bases from V and 4 bases from J, with 8 bases in between. CDR3 in amino acids: CASSLDLGSDTQYF. CDR3 nucleotide sequence: TGTGCCAGCAGCTTAGATCTAGGGTCAGATACGCAGTATTTT.

This clonotype turned up a few times. V and J are TRBV2 and TRBJ2-7, with D possibly being TRBD1 (5 bases). The V gene lost 1 base and the J gene lost 2 bases, with 9 bases spanning the gap. Germline V lookup: CDR1 SNHLY, CDR2 FYNNEI. The length of the CDR3 is 14 residues. CDR3 residues: CASSEEQGPYEQYF. CDR3 sequence (DNA): TGTGCCAGCAGTGAAGAGCAGGGCCCCTACGAGCAGTACTTC.

The chain combines TRBV20-1 with TRBJ2-3, with TRBD2 identical over 8 bases. Trimming took 0 bases from V and 4 from J; bases not matched to a gene: 6. CDR1 is DFQATT and CDR2 is SNEGSKA in the germline V gene (reference sequence). There are 15 residues in the CDR3. CDR3 sequence (DNA): TGCAGTGCTAGAGATCGACTAGCGAGTGCAGATACGCAGTATTTT. Translating it yields CSARDRLASADTQYF.

This chain links TRBV5-1 with TRBJ1-2, with D possibly matching TRBD1 (6 bases). Germline assignment: CDR1 SGHRS and CDR2 YFSETQ. The CDR3 is made up of 14 amino acids. The V end lost 4 bases, the J end lost 5 bases, and 15 bases lay between the germline ends. CDR3 coding DNA: TGCGCCAGCAGCCTGGACAGCGCCTTTTATGGCTACACCTTC. Its translation: CASSLDSAFYGYTF.

This clonotype came up a few times. This chain uses TRBV7-9 with TRBJ2-1; 7 positions agree with TRBD2. The V segment lost 5 bases and the J segment 2 bases; nucleotides outside the gene matches: 6. This CDR3 spans 15 amino acids. The germline gives CDR1 SEHNR, CDR2 FQNEAQ (reference sequence). Written as DNA, the CDR3 is TGTGCCAGCAGCCGAGGCGGGAGTACCTACAATGAGCAGTTCTTC. Amino acid sequence: CASSRGGSTYNEQFF.

V gene TRBV10-3 combines with J gene TRBJ2-1; 10 bases are shared with TRBD1. CDR3 size: 19 residues. V lost 3 bases to trimming and J lost 8 bases; unmatched junction nucleotides: 19. Germline assignment: CDR1 ENHRY and CDR2 SYGVKD. The CDR3 loop is CAISDSKTGGLSAPDEQFF. The CDR3 DNA follows: TGTGCCATCAGTGATTCAAAGACAGGGGGCTTAAGTGCTCCCGATGAGCAGTTCTTC.

V is TRBV19 and J is TRBJ2-7, with D uncertain. Trimming stripped 3 bases from V and 3 bases from J, with 15 bases between. CDR1 is LNHDA and CDR2 is SQIVND in the germline V gene (reference sequence). This CDR3 has 15 residues. The CDR3 region has the DNA TGTGCCAGTAGTATTGAGTCGCGTCACTACTACGAGCAGTACTTC. Translation gives CASSIESRHYYEQYF.

The gene calls are TRBV5-1 and TRBJ2-2, with D possibly being TRBD1 (5 bases). V gave up 5 bases and J gave up 0 bases, with 11 bases separating them. The CDR3 has 15 residues. Per the germline V gene, CDR1 is SGHRS and CDR2 is YFSETQ. The CDR3 region is CASSTGFANTGELFF. The DNA of the CDR3 is TGCGCCAGCAGTACAGGTTTCGCGAACACCGGGGAGCTGTTTTTT. Full variable domain (missing parts from reference TRBV5-1 and TRBJ2-2): KAGVTQTPRYLIKTRGQQVTLSCSPISGHRSVSWYQQTPGQGLQFLFEYFSETQRNKGNFPGRFSGRQFSNSRSEMNVSTLELGDSALYLCASSTGFANTGELFFGEGSRLTVL.

This clonotype has only a few counts. V gene TRBV29-1 combines with J gene TRBJ2-7; possible D gene TRBD2, 5 bases. The V gene lost 7 bases and the J gene lost 0 bases, with 13 bases spanning the gap. Germline-derived CDR1 and CDR2 are SQVTM and ANQGSEA. The CDR3 runs to 13 residues. The CDR3 protein is CSAGSAGSYEQYF. The CDR3, as DNA: TGCAGCGCGGGCTCCGCGGGCTCCTACGAGCAGTACTTC.

The chain is built from TRBV30 and TRBJ2-7; 7 bases agree with TRBD2. The V gene end was trimmed by 0 bases and the J gene end by 4 bases; junction bases not matched to a gene: 6. The CDR3 length is 14 residues. Germline V lookup: CDR1 GTSNPN, CDR2 SVGIG (reference sequence). CDR3 protein: CAWSVGGSLYEQYF. CDR3 bases: TGTGCCTGGAGTGTAGGCGGGAGCTTATACGAGCAGTACTTC.

This clonotype has just a few counts. The chain employs TRBV6-6 and TRBJ1-2; D not certain. Germline V CDR1 and CDR2: MNHNY, SVGAGI (reference sequence). V gave up 2 bases and J gave up 1 base, with 5 bases separating them. The CDR3 length is 13 residues. CDR3 sequence reads: CASSYEINYGYTF. The CDR3 coding sequence is TGTGCCAGCAGTTACGAGATTAACTATGGCTACACCTTC.